This TCR beta chain came from a study of blood T cell repertoires in COVID-19. Study-level information: Researchers got acute and convalescent COVID-19 samples from the United States, Italy and Spain. PBMCs, B-cell-depleted T cells, or T cells provided the cDNA or gDNA that made up the material.

As originally analysed: It was from reference gene primer amplification that nucleated cell counts were estimated. Assay: immunoSEQ multiplex PCR; the TCRdb copy retains only in-frame clones and omits some. V and J calls and clone size are those listed in that table; D and trimming were worked out from the DNA. This sample has around 200,000 clones, with more than 75% found just once. The CDR3 contains 15 residues. Per the germline V gene, CDR1 is MDHEN and CDR2 is SYDVKM. V was pared by 3 bases and J by 4 bases, with 3 bases of the junction left unmatched. This sequence originates from a man aged 18 to 29 with active or convalescent COVID-19. This chain joins TRBV28 and TRBJ2-2, with 9 bases identical to TRBD1. Sequencing input: peripheral blood. CDR3 sequence reads: CASSFRDRATGELFF. CDR3 sequence (DNA): TGTGCCAGCAGTTTCCGGGACAGGGCCACCGGGGAGCTGTTTTTT.